The sequence of this T cell receptor beta chain was determined in a study of cytomegalovirus exposure and HLA in healthy donors. Whole-study context: Later, an analysis reported that the approximately 120 validation repertoires had used the same platform as the roughly 700 first-cohort repertoires. Findings and limits, study-wide: According to the study, some 160 TCR beta chains were cytomegalovirus-associated. A few chains linked to CMV were shown in vitro to be specific for CMV antigens.

Profiling relied on immunoSEQ multiplex PCR, and the TCRdb table lists in-frame clones only, not all of them. The data hold 82,000 or so clones, with 95% observed a single time. As concerns this clone: Its specificity is unknown.

The CDR3 length is 14 residues. Trimming cost V 3 bases and J 7 bases; bases outside gene matches: 6. The germline V gene has CDR1 WNHNN and CDR2 SYGVQD (reference sequence). The chain combines TRBV10-1 with TRBJ2-1; 7 bases are shared with TRBD2. Sequencing was performed on PBMCs. The receptor was isolated from a young woman in good health and CMV-seronegative. CDR3: CASSEAGPGNEQFF. In nucleotides, the CDR3 is TGCGCCAGCAGTGAAGCGGGGCCGGGGAATGAGCAGTTCTTC.